What follows are 20 T cell receptor beta chains derived from one specimen sequenced in a study of T cell changes during pregnancy in multiple sclerosis. Only in-frame clones appear in the TCRdb table, and some are missing; sequencing was by immunoSEQ multiplex PCR. The sample has tens of thousands of clones, 80% to 95% seen once; the top ten hold over 0.45%. The sample was CD4+ T cells from peripheral blood mononuclear cells, taken in the third trimester of pregnancy. All receptors come from a female donor with multiple sclerosis, enrolled in a pregnancy study.

The chain carries TRBV5-6 and TRBJ2-1; D remains unclear. The CDR3 extends over 11 amino acids. V was trimmed by 0 bases and J by 13 bases, leaving 8 bases between them. Germline loops: CDR1 SGHDT, CDR2 YYEEEE. CDR3 nucleotides: TGTGCCAGCAGCTTGGGCCCAGGCCAGTTCTTC. Its translation is CASSLGPGQFF. The whole variable domain, remainder taken from reference TRBV5-6 and TRBJ2-1, is DAGVTQSPTHLIKTRGQQVTLRCSPKSGHDTVSWYQQALGQGPQFIFQYYEEEERQRGNFPDRFSGHQFPNYSSELNVNALLLGDSALYLCASSLGPGQFFGPGTRLTVL.

This chain joins TRBV6-1 and TRBJ2-7, with D perhaps TRBD1 (5 bases). This CDR3 spans 13 amino acids. The V gene lost 7 bases and the J gene lost 3 bases, with 13 bases spanning the gap. The V gene's germline CDR1 is MNHNS and CDR2 SASEGT. The CDR3 region has the DNA TGTGCCAGCAACCCCCCAGGGTTCTACGAGCAGTACTTC. This encodes CASNPPGFYEQYF.

The chain carries TRBV5-1 and TRBJ2-5; 7 positions agree with TRBD1. The J call is uncertain, as TRBJ2-7 better fits the DNA end. This CDR3 contains 13 residues. CDR1 is SGHRS and CDR2 is YFSETQ in the germline V gene. In DNA, the CDR3 is TGCGCCAGCAGCGCGACAGGGAACTTCGAGCAGTACTTC. Amino acids: CASSATGNFEQYF.

The chain has TRBV4-3 and TRBJ2-1, with 8 bases that match TRBD2. The CDR3 has 16 amino acids. V was pared by 4 bases and J by 2 bases, with 7 bases of the junction left unmatched. The germline gives CDR1 LGHNA, CDR2 YSLEER. The CDR3 region is CASSRDTSGTYNEQFF. The CDR3 DNA reads TGCGCCAGCAGCCGCGACACTAGCGGTACCTACAATGAGCAGTTCTTC.

The chain employs TRBV28 and TRBJ2-3; tentative D call: TRBD1 (6 bases). This CDR3 comprises 11 residues. Per the germline V gene, CDR1 is MDHEN and CDR2 is SYDVKM. V was cut by 8 bases and J by 8 bases, with 11 bases left in between. This CDR3 reads CASSGTLTQYF. As DNA, the CDR3 is TGTGCCAGCTCGGGGACACTTACGCAGTATTTT.

The CDR3, as DNA: TGTGCCCCCTGGGATGGGCGGGAGGGTCGGGAGCAGTACTTC. Translation: CAPWDGREGREQYF. The rearrangement links TRBV11-3 to TRBJ2-7, with TRBD2 matching 9 bases. J was trimmed by 7 bases and V by 11 bases; bases with no gene match: 15. Germline V gives CDR1 SGHNT, CDR2 YENEEA. This CDR3 region has 14 residues.

This clone was detected only a few times. The V call is TRBV7-2, the J call TRBJ1-1, with D perhaps TRBD1 (5 bases). Trimming took off 5 bases at V and 1 base at J, with 11 bases between the two ends. Germline V gene lookup returns CDR1 SGHTA and CDR2 FQGNSA. This CDR3 spans 14 amino acids. CDR3 in DNA: TGTGCCAGCAGCAAAGACAGAACGAACACTGAAGCTTTCTTT. Amino acids: CASSKDRTNTEAFF.

CDR3 protein: CASSPRTTGTSGSQYEQYF. The CDR3 DNA is TGTGCCAGCTCACCGCGGACTACCGGGACTAGCGGGAGCCAGTACGAGCAGTACTTC. The chain employs TRBV18 and TRBJ2-7, with 14 bases aligning to TRBD2. The germline CDR1 and CDR2 sequences are KGHSH and LQKENI. This CDR3 region has 19 residues. The junction had 14 bases not matched to a gene; V was cut back by 3 bases and J by 4 bases.

CDR3 loop: CASRPGVTAEAFF. The CDR3 DNA reads TGTGCCAGCAGACCAGGGGTTACGGCTGAAGCTTTCTTT. The rearrangement uses TRBV7-9 and TRBJ1-1, with D possibly matching TRBD1 (6 bases). This CDR3 is 13 amino acids long. Germline V CDR1 and CDR2: SEHNR, FQNEAQ (reference sequence). Trimming took 6 bases from V and 6 from J, leaving 14 bases between them. Using reference TRBV7-9 and TRBJ1-1 for the parts outside the CDR3, the full variable domain is DTGVSQNPRHKITKRGQNVTFRCDPISEHNRLYWYRQTLGQGPEFLTYFQNEAQLEKSRLLSDRFSAERPKGSFSTLEIQRTEQGDSAMYLCASRPGVTAEAFFGQGTRLTVV.

The V and J genes are TRBV5-1 and TRBJ2-1; 10 positions match TRBD2. The CDR3 spans 17 residues. The V gene's germline CDR1 is SGHRS and CDR2 YFSETQ. J was trimmed by 3 bases and V by 0 bases; bases with no gene match: 6. The DNA for the CDR3 is TGCGCCAGCAGCTTGGTCCTAGCGGGAGAGGACTACAATGAGCAGTTCTTC. Its protein is CASSLVLAGEDYNEQFF.

This chain joins TRBV6-1 and TRBJ2-1; D is possibly TRBD2 (5 bases). This CDR3 contains 20 residues. The germline gives CDR1 MNHNS, CDR2 SASEGT. The V gene lost 0 bases and the J gene lost 7 bases, with 28 bases spanning the gap. The CDR3 is CASSEALPRWTGSGKNEQFF. CDR3 sequence (DNA): TGTGCCAGCAGTGAAGCGCTTCCCCGCTGGACGGGATCGGGTAAAAATGAGCAGTTCTTC.

The chain links TRBV4-1 to TRBJ1-2; D is possibly TRBD1 (6 bases). Trimming pared 4 bases from V and 3 bases from J, leaving 15 bases between. The CDR3 runs to 15 residues. Germline CDR1 and CDR2: MGHRA and YSYEKL. The CDR3 DNA sequence: TGCGCCAGCAGCCGAAACAGGGTAGTCGACTATGGCTACACCTTC. Amino acid sequence: CASSRNRVVDYGYTF.

The V and J genes are TRBV5-6 and TRBJ1-2; perhaps TRBD1 as D (6 bases). There are 17 residues in the CDR3. Germline V gives CDR1 SGHDT, CDR2 YYEEEE. V lost 1 base to trimming and J lost 0 bases, with 16 bases between them. The CDR3 DNA follows: TGTGCCAGCAGCTTGTTTAGGGGGATTCTTGCTAACTATGGCTACACCTTC. Translation gives CASSLFRGILANYGYTF. The whole variable domain, remainder taken from reference TRBV5-6 and TRBJ1-2, is DAGVTQSPTHLIKTRGQQVTLRCSPKSGHDTVSWYQQALGQGPQFIFQYYEEEERQRGNFPDRFSGHQFPNYSSELNVNALLLGDSALYLCASSLFRGILANYGYTFGSGTRLTVV.

CDR3: CASSRTGVGYTF. CDR3 in DNA: TGTGCCAGCAGCCGGACAGGGGTTGGCTACACCTTC. The V gene is TRBV28, the J gene TRBJ1-2; 9 bases agree with TRBD1. Germline lookup yields CDR1 MDHEN and CDR2 SYDVKM. There are 12 residues in the CDR3. With V trimmed by 6 bases and J by 7 bases, 3 bases remained unmatched.

This clone appeared once. CDR3 loop: CASSPTGGPEAFF. For the CDR3, the DNA is TGTGCCAGCAGTCCAACAGGGGGCCCTGAAGCTTTCTTT. The chain combines TRBV6-6 with TRBJ1-1; 9 bases match TRBD1. The CDR3 extends over 13 amino acids. Germline V gene data show CDR1 as MNHNY and CDR2 as SVGAGI (reference sequence). V dropped 5 bases and J dropped 6; count of bases not matched to a gene: 4.

The V and J genes are TRBV4-3 and TRBJ2-7; TRBD2 aligns across 14 bases. Germline V gives CDR1 LGHNA, CDR2 YSLEER. CDR3 length equals 16 residues. Trimming cost V 4 bases and J 5 bases; bases outside gene matches: 7. Written as DNA, the CDR3 is TGCGCCAGCAGCCTAACAGGACTAGCGGGAGGTCACGAGCAGTACTTC. Translated: CASSLTGLAGGHEQYF.

This rearrangement joins TRBV13 to TRBJ1-2, with D unresolved. Per the germline V gene, CDR1 is PRHDT and CDR2 is FYEKMQ (reference sequence). CDR3 size: 13 residues. Between the trimmed V and J ends, which lost 6 bases and 8 bases, there was a span of 16 bases. The CDR3 nucleotides read TGTGCCAGCAGTCCCTCGCGTGGAGTCGGCTACACCTTC. It is translated as CASSPSRGVGYTF.

The rearrangement uses TRBV11-2 and TRBJ2-3; 7 bases line up with TRBD2. The CDR3 consists of 16 residues. V shed 4 bases and J 4 bases; nucleotides not matched to a gene: 11. Germline V gene data show CDR1 as SGHAT and CDR2 as FQNNGV. For the CDR3, the DNA is TGTGCCAGCAGCTCTGGGGGGGGGTTCCGGGCAGATACGCAGTATTTT. Translating gives CASSSGGGFRADTQYF. The full variable domain, completed using reference TRBV11-2 and TRBJ2-3, is EAGVAQSPRYKIIEKRQSVAFWCNPISGHATLYWYQQILGQGPKLLIQFQNNGVVDDSQLPKDRFSAERLKGVDSTLKIQPAKLEDSAVYLCASSSGGGFRADTQYFGPGTRLTVL.

The chain combines TRBV4-3 with TRBJ1-4; D is perhaps TRBD1 (6 bases). Germline V lookup: CDR1 LGHNA, CDR2 YSLEER. The CDR3 length is 16 residues. Trimming shortened V by 0 bases and J by 1 base, and 9 bases separated the two germline ends. The CDR3: CASSQERGRTNEKLFF. The DNA for the CDR3 is TGCGCCAGCAGCCAAGAGCGGGGGCGAACTAATGAAAAACTGTTTTTT.

This clone was detected once. The rearrangement links TRBV7-2 to TRBJ1-1; TRBD1 might be the D (6 bases). V was trimmed by 0 bases and J by 4 bases, leaving 18 bases between them. Germline V gene lookup returns CDR1 SGHTA and CDR2 FQGNSA. This CDR3 is built from 17 residues. CDR3 nucleotide sequence: TGTGCCAGCAGCTTAGCCCTAGGACAGATTAGACGCACTGAAGCTTTCTTT. This encodes CASSLALGQIRRTEAFF.